The rows below give T cell receptor beta chains drawn from one sample of a study of CD8+CD57+ T cells in acquired aplastic anemia. Each CDR3 protein gets one entry after TCRdb re-called the reads with MiXCR. The top ten clones hold 15% to 20% of a sample with around 190,000 distinct CDR3 sequences, approximately 52% of them seen once. Sequenced input: sorted CD4+, CD8+, or CD8+CD57+ T cells (not recorded which) from PBMCs. The origin of the receptors is a human donor in good health, serving as a control. The CDR3 runs from the conserved cysteine through the conserved F or W. Each record gives: clone size, D gene, J gene, V gene, CDR3 DNA, CDR3 protein. The D gene is left open where the match is weak. Size is stated for part of the rows, as once, few or many counts, or as a class when the clone is expanded.

many	TRBD1	TRBJ2-7	TRBV5-1	TGCGCCAGCAGCTTAGGACAGGGGCTTTCCTACGAGCAGTACTTC	CASSLGQGLSYEQYF
many	TRBD2	TRBJ2-3	TRBV6-6	TGTGCCAGCAGTTACTCTGCGGGGGGGATGACAGATACGCAGTATTTT	CASSYSAGGMTDTQYF
NA	NA	TRBJ2-5	TRBV20-1	TGCAGTGCTAGAGGATGGGGGGGCGGGGAGACCCAGTACTTC	CSARGWGGGETQYF
NA	TRBD2	TRBJ2-3	TRBV2	TGTGCCAGCAGTTACTCGACTTCGACTAGCGGGGCTGGTACGCAGTATTTT	CASSYSTSTSGAGTQYF
few	NA	TRBJ2-2	TRBV7-8	TGTGCCAGCAGCTTAGTGGTACCTCCAAGCGGGGAGCTGTTTTTT	CASSLVVPPSGELFF
NA	NA	TRBJ2-5	TRBV7-2	TGTGCCAGCAGCTTAGCGCCAGCGCAAGAAGCCCAGTACTTC	CASSLAPAQEAQYF
NA	NA	TRBJ2-7	TRBV7-9	TGTGCCAGCAGCGAGGACGGGCAGGGGTACGAGCAGTACTTC	CASSEDGQGYEQYF
many	NA	TRBJ1-2	TRBV10-3	TGTGCCATCAGGGAAGAATATGGCTACACCTTC	CAIREEYGYTF
once	NA	TRBJ1-6	TRBV27	TGTGCCAGCAGCTTAGTTGGAATGATTTCAGATAATTCACCCCTCCACTTT	CASSLVGMISDNSPLHF
many	NA	TRBJ1-2	TRBV5-5	TGTGCCAGCAGCCCCGGGGCCGACTATGGCTACACCTTC	CASSPGADYGYTF
NA	NA	TRBJ2-3	TRBV9	TGTGCCAGCAGCGCCCAGGGGGGGGCATCAGATACGCAGTATTTT	CASSAQGGASDTQYF
NA	NA	TRBJ1-4	TRBV5-1	TGCGCCAGCAGCTTGGTTTCCGGGTTTACCAATGAAAAACTGTTTTTT	CASSLVSGFTNEKLFF
NA	NA	TRBJ1-2	TRBV20-1	TGCAGTGCTAGAGATCCATCTACGCAAGCTTCCTATGGCTACACCTTC	CSARDPSTQASYGYTF
NA	NA	TRBJ2-5	TRBV7-2	TGTGCCAGCAGCTTAAACGGGGCGGCAGAGACCCGGTACTTC	CASSLNGAAETRYF
many	TRBD1	TRBJ2-1	TRBV14	TGTGCCAGCAGCCGACTGACAGGGGGTGTGTACAATGAGCAGTTCTTC	CASSRLTGGVYNEQFF
NA	TRBD2	TRBJ2-1	TRBV2	TGTGCCAGCAGCGTAGCTACGATAGCGGGGGGGCCGCAGTTCTTC	CASSVATIAGGPQFF
many	TRBD2	TRBJ2-1	TRBV4-2	TGTGCCAGCAGCCCGACTAGCGGGGGCTCCTACAATGAGCAGTTCTTC	CASSPTSGGSYNEQFF
NA	TRBD1	TRBJ1-5	TRBV4-1	TGCGCCAGCAGCCGATACAGGGGTAATCAGCCCCAGCATTTT	CASSRYRGNQPQHF
many	TRBD2	TRBJ2-7	TRBV19	TGTGCCAGTAGTATAGGAAGCGGGGGCAGCTCCTACGAGCAGTACTTC	CASSIGSGGSSYEQYF
NA	TRBD2	TRBJ2-1	TRBV20-1	TGCAGTGCTAGAGGGGGGGGCTCCTACAATGAGCAGTTCTTC	CSARGGGSYNEQFF
NA	NA	TRBJ2-5	TRBV25-1	TGTGCCAGCAGTGAATTGGGGGAGGAGACCCAGTACTTC	CASSELGEETQYF
NA	NA	TRBJ1-1	TRBV29-1	TGCAGCGTTGGTCCGTCTAGGGTGTTGAACACTGAAGCTTTCTTT	CSVGPSRVLNTEAFF
many	NA	TRBJ1-1	TRBV7-3	TGTGCCAGCAGCTTACAGACCGCCAGTGACGCTTTCTTT	CASSLQTASDAFF
many	TRBD1	TRBJ2-2	TRBV12-3/TRBV12-4	TGTGCCAGCAACCGACAGGGGGCCACCGGGGAGCTGTTTTTT	CASNRQGATGELFF
NA	NA	TRBJ1-2	TRBV20-1	TGCAGTGCTACAGCGGGGGACCAAACGGGCTACACCTTC	CSATAGDQTGYTF
NA	NA	TRBJ2-7	TRBV5-1	TGCGCCAGCAGCTCGGGCAGCGCCTACGAGCAGTACTTC	CASSSGSAYEQYF
many	TRBD1	TRBJ1-4	TRBV4-2	TGTGCCAGCAGCCATCCGGGACAGGGAAATGAAAAACTGTTTTTT	CASSHPGQGNEKLFF
few	NA	TRBJ2-7	TRBV20-1	TGCAGTGCTAGTGTGAGCCAGACCTACGAGCAGTACTTC	CSASVSQTYEQYF
NA	TRBD2	TRBJ2-1	TRBV28	TGTGCCAGCACACTAGCGGGGGACAGCAATGAGCAGTTCTTC	CASTLAGDSNEQFF
NA	TRBD2	TRBJ2-3	TRBV7-2	TGTGCCAGCAGCTCAAGCGGGGGATCAGATACGCAGTATTTT	CASSSSGGSDTQYF
many	NA	TRBJ1-2	TRBV6-2/TRBV6-3	TGTGCCAGCAGCGCAGACATCTTTCGCGAGGGCTACACCTTC	CASSADIFREGYTF
NA	NA	TRBJ1-5	TRBV20-1	TGCAGTGCTCACGATGCGGGTGGAGACTATAGCAATCAGCCCCAGCATTTT	CSAHDAGGDYSNQPQHF
many	NA	TRBJ2-5	TRBV20-1	TGCAGTGCTAGTCGGGTAGGCCGGGCCCAAGAGACCCAGTACTTC	CSASRVGRAQETQYF
NA	NA	TRBJ2-7	TRBV7-8	TGTGCCAGCAGCCGCCGGGAGTTCGGAGGCGAGCAGTACTTC	CASSRREFGGEQYF
NA	NA	TRBJ1-5	TRBV24-1	TGTGCCACCCAGGAGGGTTTTAATCAGCCCCAGCATTTT	CATQEGFNQPQHF
many	NA	TRBJ1-1	TRBV15	TGTGCCACCAGCCTTCGGCCCAAGGGAAACACTGAAGCTTTCTTT	CATSLRPKGNTEAFF
many	NA	TRBJ1-5	TRBV20-1	TGCAGTGCTAGAGATAGGCATCAGCCCCAGCATTTT	CSARDRHQPQHF
many	TRBD1	TRBJ2-1	TRBV6-6	TGTGCCAGCAGTTACCCCAACGACAGGGGCGGAAAAAATGAGCAGTTCTTC	CASSYPNDRGGKNEQFF
NA	TRBD1	TRBJ1-2	TRBV10-3	TGTGCCATCAGTGAGAAAGAAACAGGGGGAGGCTACACCTTC	CAISEKETGGGYTF
NA	NA	TRBJ2-7	TRBV20-1	TGCAGTGCTTCGACTGCCTCCTACGAGCAGTACTTC	CSASTASYEQYF
NA	TRBD2	TRBJ2-7	TRBV19	TGTGCCAGTAGTATCAGCCTAGCGGGGGCCTACGAGCAGTACTTC	CASSISLAGAYEQYF
NA	TRBD2	TRBJ2-7	TRBV10-2	TGCGCCAGCAGTGAGGGTAGCGGGGGGGCCGCCTTCCACGAGCAGTACTTC	CASSEGSGGAAFHEQYF
NA	NA	TRBJ1-5	TRBV29-1	TGCAGCCCAGGGACTAGCAATCAGCCCCAGCATTTT	CSPGTSNQPQHF
many	NA	TRBJ1-1	TRBV20-1	TGCAGTGCTAGCCGCAGCACGAACACTGAAGCTTTCTTT	CSASRSTNTEAFF
many	TRBD2	TRBJ2-3	TRBV11-3	TGTGCCAGCAGCTTAGGCACTAGCGGGGGATCAGATACGCAGTATTTT	CASSLGTSGGSDTQYF
NA	TRBD1	TRBJ1-6	TRBV7-3	TGTGCCAGCAGCCGCGGACAGGGGATGAAGTCACCCCTCCACTTT	CASSRGQGMKSPLHF